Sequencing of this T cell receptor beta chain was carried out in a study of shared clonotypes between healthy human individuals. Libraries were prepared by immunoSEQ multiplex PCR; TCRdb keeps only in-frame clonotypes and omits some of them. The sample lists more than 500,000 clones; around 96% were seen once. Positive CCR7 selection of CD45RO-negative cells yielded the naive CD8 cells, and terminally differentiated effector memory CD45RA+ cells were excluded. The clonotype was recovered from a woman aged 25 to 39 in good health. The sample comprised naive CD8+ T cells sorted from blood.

The CDR3, as DNA: TGTGCCAGCTCACCTAGCGGGAGGAGCTCCTACGAGCAGTACTTC. This codes for CASSPSGRSSYEQYF. This chain uses TRBV18 with TRBJ2-7, with 10 bases that match TRBD2. V was clipped by 3 bases and J by 0 bases; unmatched bases: 2. The CDR3 length is 15 residues. The germline V gene has CDR1 KGHSH and CDR2 LQKENI.